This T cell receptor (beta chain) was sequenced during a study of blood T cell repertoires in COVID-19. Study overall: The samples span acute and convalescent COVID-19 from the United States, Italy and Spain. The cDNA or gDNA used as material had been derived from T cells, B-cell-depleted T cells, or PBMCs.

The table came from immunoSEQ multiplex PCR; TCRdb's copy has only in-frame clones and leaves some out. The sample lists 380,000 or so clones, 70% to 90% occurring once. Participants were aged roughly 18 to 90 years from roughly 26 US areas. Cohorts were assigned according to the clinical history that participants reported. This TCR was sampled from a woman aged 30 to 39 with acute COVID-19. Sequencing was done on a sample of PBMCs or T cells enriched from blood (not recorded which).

CDR3 residues: CAWSSRGSNQPQHF. CDR3 bases: TGTGCCTGGAGTAGTCGGGGGAGTAATCAGCCCCAGCATTTT. This chain uses TRBV30 with TRBJ1-5; D might be TRBD1 (5 bases). Germline V gene sequence: CDR1 GTSNPN, CDR2 SVGIG (reference sequence). The V gene lost 2 bases and the J gene lost 4 bases, with 12 bases spanning the gap. The CDR3 has 14 residues.